The clone carrying this TCR beta chain was observed a handful of times. The sample originates from a study of T cell responses to AZD1222 COVID-19 vaccine. Trimming pared 7 bases from V and 4 bases from J, leaving 11 bases between. This CDR3 comprises 13 residues. Germline CDR1 and CDR2: MDHEN and SYDVKM. Profiling relied on immunoSEQ multiplex PCR, and the TCRdb table lists in-frame clones only, not all of them. Found here are about 110,000 clones, around nine tenths of them singletons; the top ten hold over 8%. This sequence was found in an adult in good health. The chain employs TRBV28 and TRBJ1-5; D perhaps matches TRBD1 (6 bases). Sequences were derived from peripheral blood, sampled on day 0 of AZD1222 vaccination. As DNA, the CDR3 is TGTGCCAGCACCCCAAGGGGGAATCAGCCCCAGCATTTT. Its translation: CASTPRGNQPQHF.